This passage covers 32 T cell receptor beta chains from one sample sequenced in a study of shared T cell receptors in the human thymus. The data were produced by immunoSEQ multiplex PCR, yet TCRdb's version contains in-frame clones alone and is incomplete. The table includes 500,000 to 750,000 clones, roughly 90% detected once. These data are also associated with another study on human thymus T cells.

Specimen: thymocytes. The receptor set was obtained from a boy under two years old with a congenital heart defect.

The rearrangement joins TRBV18 to TRBJ2-2; D gene uncertain. This CDR3 region has 12 residues. V lost 4 bases and J lost 7, with 7 bases in between. Germline V gene data show CDR1 as KGHSH and CDR2 as LQKENI. The CDR3 is CASSLYNGELFF. CDR3 nucleotide sequence: TGTGCCAGCTCACTTTACAACGGGGAGCTGTTTTTT.

This clone was found once. The V gene is TRBV7-3, the J gene TRBJ2-4; 12 bases align to TRBD2. Germline values: CDR1 SGHTA, CDR2 FQGTGA. The CDR3 covers 16 residues. V trimming: 3 bases; J trimming: 6 bases; junction bases outside the gene matches: 6. Here the CDR3 DNA reads TGTGCCAGCAGCTTTACCCGGACTAGCGGGGTAAACATTCAGTACTTC. It codes for CASSFTRTSGVNIQYF.

CDR3: CASSDGTSAISSYNEQFF. The CDR3 region has the DNA TGTGCCAGCAGTGATGGGACTAGCGCTATATCCTCCTACAATGAGCAGTTCTTC. This chain links TRBV6-1 with TRBJ2-1; TRBD2 aligns across 10 bases. The CDR3 spans 18 residues. The V segment lost 3 bases and the J segment 0 bases; nucleotides outside the gene matches: 8. Germline V CDR1 and CDR2: MNHNS, SASEGT.

This chain joins TRBV7-9 and TRBJ2-7, with D possibly matching TRBD2 (5 bases). CDR3 size: 16 residues. Trimming removed 1 base at V and 1 base at J, with 14 bases between. In germline, CDR1 is SEHNR, CDR2 FQNEAQ (reference sequence). The CDR3 reads CASSLVGLGLSYEQYF. DNA of the CDR3: TGTGCCAGCAGCTTAGTTGGGCTAGGACTTTCCTACGAGCAGTACTTC.

This chain joins TRBV29-1 and TRBJ2-2; TRBD2 matches 14 bases. The germline gives CDR1 SQVTM, CDR2 ANQGSEA. There are 18 residues in the CDR3. V was pared by 4 bases and J by 0 bases, with 7 bases of the junction left unmatched. The CDR3 nucleotides are TGCAGCGTTGCGTGGGGACTAGCGGGAGTCTCGAACACCGGGGAGCTGTTTTTT. This translates into CSVAWGLAGVSNTGELFF.

This chain joins TRBV7-2 and TRBJ2-1; a weak D match, TRBD2 (6 bases). CDR3 length: 18 amino acids. The germline gives CDR1 SGHTA, CDR2 FQGNSA. V shed 1 base and J shed 2 bases, with 18 bases lying between them. The CDR3 here is CASSLVRDHDFPYNEQFF. CDR3 bases: TGTGCCAGCAGCTTAGTGCGGGACCATGACTTCCCCTACAATGAGCAGTTCTTC. The full variable domain, completed using reference TRBV7-2 and TRBJ2-1, is GAGVSQSPSNKVTEKGKDVELRCDPISGHTALYWYRQSLGQGLEFLIYFQGNSAPDKSGLPSDRFSAERTGGSVSTLTIQRTQQEDSAVYLCASSLVRDHDFPYNEQFFGPGTRLTVL.

The chain is built from TRBV12-5 and TRBJ2-1, with 7 positions matching TRBD1. The germline gives CDR1 LGHNT, CDR2 FRNRAP. The V segment lost 3 bases and the J segment 2 bases; nucleotides outside the gene matches: 4. This CDR3 is built from 15 residues. This CDR3 reads CASGFQGDPYNEQFF. The CDR3, as DNA: TGTGCTAGTGGTTTCCAGGGGGACCCCTACAATGAGCAGTTCTTC.

The V call is TRBV4-2, the J call TRBJ1-2; maybe TRBD1 (5 bases). The CDR3 totals 15 residues. Trimming removed 3 bases at V and 3 bases at J, with 14 bases between. CDR1 and CDR2 from the germline V gene are LGHNA and YNFKEQ. DNA of the CDR3: TGTGCCAGCAGCCAGGGGCCCCCAAGAGACTATGGCTACACCTTC. Protein product: CASSQGPPRDYGYTF.

The V gene is TRBV18, the J gene TRBJ2-7; 7 nucleotides agree with TRBD2. Trimming removed 3 bases from V and 3 bases from J; junction bases left unmatched: 2. The CDR3 covers 13 residues. Germline V gene lookup returns CDR1 KGHSH and CDR2 LQKENI. CDR3 amino acids: CASSPTSDYEQYF. CDR3 DNA sequence: TGTGCCAGCTCACCTACTAGCGACTACGAGCAGTACTTC.

This clone has just one count. Distinct nucleotide sequences in the sample also encode this CDR3. The CDR3: CASSVGQASYEQYF. The CDR3 DNA reads as TGTGCCAGCAGCGTAGGGCAGGCCTCCTACGAGCAGTACTTC. This chain joins TRBV9 and TRBJ2-7; D gene uncertain. V lost 0 bases, J lost 0 bases, and 7 bases lay in between. The CDR3 has 14 residues. CDR1 and CDR2 from the germline V gene are SGDLS and YYNGEE.

In this sample, this clone turned up once. The V call is TRBV15, the J call TRBJ1-4; TRBD1 might be the D (5 bases). Trimming shortened V by 4 bases and J by 3 bases, and 21 bases separated the two germline ends. CDR3 size: 18 residues. Germline values: CDR1 LNHNV, CDR2 YYDKDF (reference sequence). Written as DNA, the CDR3 is TGTGCCACCAGCACGAAACCGGGCCCGGGGGAAGCTAATGAAAAACTGTTTTTT. It is translated as CATSTKPGPGEANEKLFF.

The chain joins TRBV6-5 to TRBJ2-7; maybe TRBD2 (6 bases). Trimming took off 0 bases at V and 8 bases at J, with 17 bases between the two ends. The length of the CDR3 is 15 residues. Germline CDR1 reads MNHEY; CDR2 reads SVGAGI. The CDR3 DNA reads as TGTGCCAGCAGTTACTCGACCACGGGAGAACTAAAGCAGTACTTC. Its protein is CASSYSTTGELKQYF.

This chain links TRBV6-5 with TRBJ2-7, with a possible D match to TRBD2 (6 bases). The CDR3 extends over 14 amino acids. CDR1 is MNHEY and CDR2 is SVGAGI in the germline V gene. Deletions cut 6 bases from V and 2 bases from J, with 14 bases between. The CDR3 sequence: CASRVPGRPYEQYF. The DNA of the CDR3 is TGTGCCAGCAGGGTGCCCGGGAGACCCTACGAGCAGTACTTC.

The V gene is TRBV4-3, the J gene TRBJ2-4, with 7 bases lining up with TRBD2. V shed 0 bases, J shed 10 bases, and the junction held 15 bases outside the gene matches. The CDR3 spans 17 residues. CDR1 is LGHNA and CDR2 is YSLEER in the germline V gene. The CDR3 sequence is CASSQEGTTGNKGIQYF. Written as DNA, the CDR3 is TGCGCCAGCAGCCAAGAAGGGACTACTGGGAATAAAGGGATTCAGTACTTC.

This clone was picked up a small number of times. This sample includes further DNA sequences coding for the same CDR3. In DNA form, the CDR3 reads TGTGCCAGCTCACCTAGCGGGAGCTCCTACGAGCAGTACTTC. It is translated as CASSPSGSSYEQYF. The genes are TRBV18 and TRBJ2-7, with 9 positions matching TRBD2. V trimming: 3 bases; J trimming: 0 bases; junction bases outside the gene matches: 0. Germline V gene sequence: CDR1 KGHSH, CDR2 LQKENI. The CDR3 is 14 amino acids.

This clone was observed a few times. V is TRBV18 and J is TRBJ2-3; weak D call: TRBD1 (6 bases). The CDR3 loop spans 20 amino acids. The germline V gene encodes CDR1 KGHSH and CDR2 LQKENI. V lost 2 bases and J lost 0, with 24 bases in between. CDR3 DNA: TGTGCCAGCTCACCAAAACACAGGGAATTCCACCACCCTAGCACAGATACGCAGTATTTT. This codes for CASSPKHREFHHPSTDTQYF.

The V call is TRBV4-3, the J call TRBJ1-2, with 7 bases aligning to TRBD1. Germline-derived CDR1 and CDR2 are LGHNA and YSLEER. Trimming cost V 0 bases and J 5 bases; bases outside gene matches: 9. CDR3 length: 16 amino acids. CDR3 DNA: TGCGCCAGCAGCCAAGAGGGGACAGAGCTGCCGTATGGCTACACCTTC. The encoded protein is CASSQEGTELPYGYTF.

The gene calls are TRBV29-1 and TRBJ2-1; maybe TRBD2 (5 bases). This CDR3 spans 13 amino acids. Germline CDR1 is SQVTM and CDR2 is ANQGSEA. V was cut by 7 bases and J by 3 bases, with 13 bases left in between. The CDR3 nucleotides are TGCAGCGCACGGACTGGATACTACAATGAGCAGTTCTTC. Its protein is CSARTGYYNEQFF.

The chain uses TRBV19 and TRBJ2-7; maybe TRBD2 (5 bases). This CDR3 region has 14 residues. The V and J ends lost 1 base and 5 bases respectively, with 12 bases between them. In germline, CDR1 is LNHDA, CDR2 SQIVND (reference sequence). For the CDR3, the DNA is TGTGCCAGTAGTATAGTTGGTGGGAGAAACGAGCAGTACTTC. As protein: CASSIVGGRNEQYF.

The chain uses TRBV19 and TRBJ2-4; D is perhaps TRBD2 (6 bases). V was cut by 6 bases and J by 0 bases, with 12 bases left in between. The CDR3 is made up of 15 amino acids. CDR1 and CDR2 from the germline V gene are LNHDA and SQIVND (reference sequence). In DNA form, the CDR3 reads TGTGCCAGTAGAGCGCGGGGCTTAGCCAAAAACATTCAGTACTTC. This sequence encodes CASRARGLAKNIQYF.

The gene calls are TRBV2 and TRBJ2-2; maybe TRBD1 (6 bases). The germline gives CDR1 SNHLY, CDR2 FYNNEI. V lost 0 bases, J lost 6 bases, and 20 bases lay in between. This CDR3 comprises 18 residues. CDR3 in DNA: TGTGCCAGCAGTGAAGCGGCCCGGACAGCCGTGGGGTCCGGGGAGCTGTTTTTT. Translated: CASSEAARTAVGSGELFF.

V and J are TRBV21-1 and TRBJ1-1. TRBV21-1 is shown as a pseudogene. This CDR3 is 17 amino acids long. Here the CDR3 reads CASSKAGGGKMNTEAFF. DNA of the CDR3: TGTGCCAGCAGCAAAGCAGGAGGAGGGAAGATGAACACTGAAGCTTTCTTT.

This chain links TRBV7-6 with TRBJ2-2, with 13 bases that match TRBD2. This CDR3 is built from 17 residues. V dropped 3 bases and J dropped 0; count of bases not matched to a gene: 1. Germline CDR1 reads SGHVS; CDR2 reads FNYEAQ. CDR3 protein: CASSFGTSGANTGELFF. The CDR3 DNA sequence: TGTGCCAGCAGCTTCGGGACTAGCGGGGCGAACACCGGGGAGCTGTTTTTT.

This chain uses TRBV19 with TRBJ2-1; TRBD2 matches at 10 bases. The germline V gene has CDR1 LNHDA and CDR2 SQIVND (reference sequence). The ends lost 5 bases at V and 0 bases at J; junction bases unmatched: 10. The CDR3 length is 18 residues. Written as DNA, the CDR3 is TGTGCCAGTAGTGGCTGGACTAGCGGAGGGAGCTCCTACAATGAGCAGTTCTTC. It specifies CASSGWTSGGSSYNEQFF.

CDR3 sequence (DNA): TGTGCCAGCAGCCCCCGGGGGGGCAGGACAGATACGCAGTATTTT. It specifies CASSPRGGRTDTQYF. J is TRBJ2-3 and V is TRBV9, with 8 bases aligning to TRBD2. This CDR3 spans 15 amino acids. Germline CDR1 and CDR2: SGDLS and YYNGEE. Trimming at V came to 4 bases and at J to 3 bases, leaving 7 bases not matched to a gene.

The rearrangement links TRBV28 to TRBJ2-5; perhaps TRBD1 as D (5 bases). The germline V gene encodes CDR1 MDHEN and CDR2 SYDVKM. V was pared by 4 bases and J by 5 bases, with 14 bases between. The CDR3 has 14 amino acids. This CDR3 is CASSSVQVPETQYF. The CDR3 DNA is TGTGCCAGCAGTTCAGTACAGGTTCCCGAGACCCAGTACTTC.

This sequence joins TRBV18 and TRBJ1-5; D might be TRBD1 (5 bases). There are 15 residues in the CDR3. Trimming took 4 bases from V and 2 from J, leaving 12 bases between them. CDR1 is KGHSH, CDR2 LQKENI, per germline. The CDR3 region is CASSLRRGRNQPQHF. The CDR3 DNA sequence: TGTGCCAGCTCACTGAGGCGGGGCCGCAATCAGCCCCAGCATTTT.

CDR3 sequence: CASSQFELYEAFF. The DNA of the CDR3 is TGTGCCAGCAGCCAATTTGAGTTATATGAAGCTTTCTTT. V usage is TRBV7-6 and J usage is TRBJ1-1; no definite D call. CDR1 is SGHVS and CDR2 is FNYEAQ in the germline V gene. CDR3 length: 13 residues. With 5 bases removed from V and 7 bases from J, the gap between germline ends came to 14 bases.

The gene calls are TRBV11-3 and TRBJ2-7; the match to TRBD1 covers 11 bases. The trim removed 2 bases at V and 1 base at J, leaving 10 bases unmatched. CDR1 is SGHNT and CDR2 is YENEEA in the germline V gene. The CDR3 totals 18 residues. In DNA form, the CDR3 reads TGTGCCAGCAGCTTATCACAGGGACAGGGGGAGACTTCCTACGAGCAGTACTTC. It is translated as CASSLSQGQGETSYEQYF.

This sequence joins TRBV4-2 and TRBJ1-4; 10 bases line up with TRBD1. The V and J ends lost 5 bases and 6 bases, in that order; junction bases with no gene match: 15. This CDR3 region has 18 residues. Germline CDR1 and CDR2: LGHNA and YNFKEQ. CDR3 sequence reads: CASSNRRGRQGADEKLFF. The DNA for the CDR3 is TGTGCCAGCAGCAACCGGCGGGGCAGACAGGGGGCGGATGAAAAACTGTTTTTT.

The rearrangement uses TRBV4-3 and TRBJ2-3; 10 nucleotides match TRBD1. Trimming took 5 bases from V and 2 from J; bases not matched to a gene: 4. Germline CDR1 and CDR2: LGHNA and YSLEER. The CDR3 runs to 15 residues. CDR3 in amino acids: CASSAGTGDTDTQYF. CDR3 in DNA: TGCGCCAGCAGCGCCGGGACAGGGGACACAGATACGCAGTATTTT.

The CDR3, as DNA: TGTGCCAGCAGTTCCAAGCGGGAGGGGGCGGGACGCTCCTACGAGCAGTACTTC. The encoded protein is CASSSKREGAGRSYEQYF. This chain connects TRBV28 to TRBJ2-7; 10 bases match TRBD2. The CDR3 extends over 18 amino acids. Germline CDR1 and CDR2: MDHEN and SYDVKM. Trimming at V came to 4 bases and at J to 0 bases, leaving 12 bases not matched to a gene.